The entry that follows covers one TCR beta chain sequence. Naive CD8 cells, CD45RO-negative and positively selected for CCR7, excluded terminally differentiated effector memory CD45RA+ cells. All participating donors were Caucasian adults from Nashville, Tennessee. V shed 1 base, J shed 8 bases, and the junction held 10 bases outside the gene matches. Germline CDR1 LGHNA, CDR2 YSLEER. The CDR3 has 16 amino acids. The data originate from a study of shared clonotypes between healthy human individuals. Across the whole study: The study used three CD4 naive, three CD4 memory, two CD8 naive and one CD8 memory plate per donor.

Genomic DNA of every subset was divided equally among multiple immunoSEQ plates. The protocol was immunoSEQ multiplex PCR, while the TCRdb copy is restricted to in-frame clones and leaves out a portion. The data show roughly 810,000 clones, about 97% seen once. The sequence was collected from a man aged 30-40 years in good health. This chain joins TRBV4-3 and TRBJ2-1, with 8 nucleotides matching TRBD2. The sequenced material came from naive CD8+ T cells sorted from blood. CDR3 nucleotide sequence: TGCGCCAGCAGCCAAGGAACGAGCGGGAGTGTATATGAGCAGTTCTTC. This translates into CASSQGTSGSVYEQFF.